The T cell receptor (beta chain) under discussion was sequenced for a study of T-cell memory formation after mild COVID-19 listed by TCRdb under 2021. For context, the study as a whole: TCR sequence clusters from the two donors were largely donor specific. Two young, previously healthy adult volunteers, one female and one male, were included in the cohort. In a couple of donors, T-cell clones that expanded and contracted after mild COVID-19 were tracked by sequencing TCRalpha and TCRbeta repertoires over time.

Reading the germline V gene gives CDR1 MGHRA and CDR2 YSYEKL. The CDR3 has 16 amino acids, counting the end cysteine and phenylalanine. Only the CDR3 DNA is retained, 48 bases long and in frame from the first base. V lost 5 bases and J lost 1 base, and the count of bases not matched to a germline gene is 4. This clonotype occurred once. This receptor's antigen is unknown. Nothing much larger sits one base from this clone, and base qualities are not available. Evidence from a single read is weak. The run used an Illumina NovaSeq 6000. cDNA libraries for TCRalpha and TCRbeta were prepared by 5'RACE using constant-segment primers, with sample barcodes and unique molecular identifiers added. RNA was extracted from every sample with Trizol reagent. Libraries were amplified in two PCR steps, with a second sample barcode and Illumina TruSeq adapters added in the second step. The libraries were sequenced on an Illumina NovaSeq using 2 x 150 bp paired-end reads. The paper's processing steps were these. With migec v1.2.7, reads were demultiplexed and then collapsed into UMI-guided consensus sequences. Using mixcr v2.1.11, UMI consensuses were aligned to TRA and TRB V and J templates and then assembled into clonotypes. A clonotype was counted as expanded or contracted only if both edgeR and NoisET called the change significant, with noise models trained on biological replicates. For edgeR calls, the cutoffs were a false discovery rate-adjusted p below 0.01 and a log2 fold-change threshold of 1. As an exploratory analysis of dynamics, PCA with hierarchical clustering was applied to max-normalized trajectories of the 1000 most abundant clonotypes. The CD4 or CD8 phenotype of responding clones was assigned using the separately sequenced CD4+ and CD8+ repertoires. Through fastp at Q25 and MiXCR, TCRdb rebuilt clones from the public reads, retaining in-frame beta chains. All rows with the same CDR3 protein become a single entry with the most common DNA and genes. TCRdb, not the original authors, processed these V and J calls. The sample table lists 140,000 to 150,000 distinct CDR3 sequences, around 25% of them with a count of one. The ten largest make up about 24% of the sample.

Results the study describes overall, beyond this receptor: Contracting CD4+ clones appeared mostly in the CM and EM memory subsets, whereas CD8+ clones were enriched in EMRA. Whether the second-wave clones peaking on day 37 were SARS-CoV-2 specific was not confirmed. Some responding clones were found in pre-infection memory, which suggests that pre-existing cross-reactive memory T cells took part in the SARS-CoV-2 response. Balanced CD4/CD8 phenotypes were observed for clones contracting from day 15 to 85, whereas a bias towards CD4+ was observed for a second wave of clones expanding from day 15 to 37. The study included only a couple of mild cases, and larger cohorts that include severe cases with pre-infection samples were judged to be necessary.

Ficoll-Paque density gradient centrifugation was used to isolate PBMCs. The sequencing input was PBMCs or a T cell subset sorted from them (not recorded which). The sequence was collected from an adult woman who had mild COVID-19 (a few samples of this study predate the infection). The sample titles of this study are shuffled in the database, so cell type and time point are left out; the donor was told from shared clones. The rearrangement combines TRBV4-1 with TRBJ2-2, and TRBD1 matches 10 of the central bases. The nucleotide sequence is given as TGCGCCAGCAGCAACGGACAGGGGGGGAACACCGGGGAGCTGTTTTTT. Its protein reads: CASSNGQGGNTGELFF.